This T cell receptor (beta chain) was captured in a study of blood T cell repertoires in COVID-19. Per the original data handling: Reference gene primer amplification in the assay estimated nucleated cell counts. Generated by immunoSEQ multiplex PCR, the TCRdb table keeps only in-frame clones and is missing some. V and J calls and clone size are as listed in that table; D and trimming were resolved from the DNA. The top ten clones hold approximately 2% of a sample with about 400,000 clones, approximately 88% of them seen once. The CDR3 loop spans 13 amino acids. V was pared by 0 bases and J by 9 bases, with 6 bases between. Per germline, CDR1 PRHDT and CDR2 FYEKMQ (reference sequence).

V gene TRBV13 combines with J gene TRBJ1-6, with D possibly TRBD1 on 6 matching bases. The source material was PBMCs or T cells enriched from blood (not recorded which). The TCR originated in a woman aged 35 to 49 with acute COVID-19. The CDR3 region has the DNA TGTGCCAGCAGCTTAGGGACAGGTTCACCCCTCCACTTT. This translates into CASSLGTGSPLHF.